This TCR beta chain was captured by sequencing in a study of OX40 agonist ivuxolimab in advanced cancers. General study points: Among the lowest peripheral clonal expansion occurred in 0.1-3.0 mg/kg partial responders. The antigen specificity of the peripheral T cells (those that were expanded) was not determined.

The CDR3 totals 12 residues. V was shortened by 8 bases and J by 1 base, with 9 bases between the two germline ends. Germline V gene data show CDR1 as MDHEN and CDR2 as SYDVKM. This clone came up many times. The antigen is undetermined. Using immunoSEQ multiplex PCR, the repertoire was profiled, and TCRdb retains in-frame clones only, with some absent. Of about 67,000 clones in the sample, 70% to 90% were seen once. Sequencing was performed on CD4+ or CD8+ T cells sorted from blood, taken in a trial of the OX40 agonist ivuxolimab. The V call is TRBV28, the J call TRBJ2-7, with D perhaps given as TRBD1 or TRBD2 (5 bases each). The clonotype was recovered from an adult with an advanced solid tumor such as melanoma, head and neck, liver or kidney cancer. The CDR3 spells CASRDPSYEQYF. The CDR3 DNA is TGTGCCAGCCGGGACCCGTCCTACGAGCAGTACTTC.